The next 30 T cell receptor beta chains were all read from a single sample in a study of blood T cell repertoires in COVID-19. Only in-frame clones appear in the TCRdb table, and some are missing; sequencing was by immunoSEQ multiplex PCR. The sample lists some 330,000 clones, 80% to 85% occurring once. Sequenced: PBMCs or T cells enriched from blood (not recorded which). These receptors were obtained from a woman in her 50s who had recovered from COVID-19.

The V call is TRBV19, the J call TRBJ1-2, with D uncertain. Trimming removed 0 bases at V and 4 bases at J, with 9 bases between. The CDR3 loop spans 14 amino acids. Germline V CDR1 and CDR2: LNHDA, SQIVND (reference sequence). CDR3 amino acids: CASSIDLSGYGYTF. CDR3 in DNA: TGTGCCAGTAGTATAGATCTTAGCGGCTATGGCTACACCTTC. Full variable domain (rest looked up from reference TRBV19 and TRBJ1-2): DGGITQSPKYLFRKEGQNVTLSCEQNLNHDAMYWYRQDPGQGLRLIYYSQIVNDFQKGDIAEGYSVSREKKESFPLTVTSAQKNPTAFYLCASSIDLSGYGYTFGSGTRLTVV.

This chain connects TRBV19 to TRBJ1-1; 7 nucleotides align to TRBD1. Germline CDR1 is LNHDA and CDR2 is SQIVND (reference sequence). CDR3 length: 16 amino acids. J lost 1 base, V lost 3 bases, and 8 bases had no gene match. CDR3 nucleotide sequence: TGTGCCAGTAGTATTAAGGGGGCTAGTTGGAACACTGAAGCTTTCTTT. Translating gives CASSIKGASWNTEAFF.

The genes are TRBV5-1 and TRBJ2-1; TRBD2 matches 13 bases. From germline, CDR1 is SGHRS and CDR2 YFSETQ. The trim removed 4 bases at V and 7 bases at J, leaving 5 bases unmatched. This CDR3 has 15 amino acids. This CDR3 is CASSPGLAGLNEQFF. Written as DNA, the CDR3 is TGCGCCAGCAGCCCGGGACTAGCGGGATTAAATGAGCAGTTCTTC.

The V call is TRBV3-1 (or the pseudogene TRBV3-2), the J call TRBJ2-4; no reliable D call. Germline V gene lookup returns CDR1 LGHDT and CDR2 YNNKEL (reference sequence). CDR3 length: 12 amino acids. V lost 5 bases and J 6 bases, leaving 8 bases between the germline ends. The CDR3 coding sequence is TGTGCCAGCAGCGCCCCAGGAAACATTCAGTACTTC. Its protein is CASSAPGNIQYF.

The V and J genes are TRBV19 and TRBJ2-1; perhaps TRBD2 as D (7 bases). The V gene lost 9 bases and the J gene lost 0 bases, with 18 bases spanning the gap. Germline assignment: CDR1 LNHDA and CDR2 SQIVND (reference sequence). CDR3 length: 16 residues. CDR3 in DNA: TGTGCCAGCACCGACCTCGGGGGGCCCTCCTACAATGAGCAGTTCTTC. This translates into CASTDLGGPSYNEQFF.

V is TRBV29-1 and J is TRBJ1-1; D remains ambiguous. Trimming left V 6 bases short and J 7 bases short, with 9 bases between. The CDR3 sequence is 10 residues long. Germline values: CDR1 SQVTM, CDR2 ANQGSEA. The CDR3 DNA follows: TGCAGCGTCGGAGAGGTTGAAGCTTTCTTT. This gives the protein CSVGEVEAFF.

J is TRBJ1-4 and V is TRBV11-2; D gene uncertain. The CDR3 totals 15 residues. CDR1 is SGHAT, CDR2 FQNNGV, per germline. Trimming removed 1 base from V and 0 bases from J, with 6 bases in between. The CDR3: CASSLGGATNEKLFF. CDR3 in DNA: TGTGCCAGCAGCTTAGGAGGTGCAACTAATGAAAAACTGTTTTTT.

This clone has just a few counts. This rearrangement joins TRBV19 to TRBJ1-5; TRBD1 might be the D (5 bases). The CDR3 extends over 15 amino acids. CDR1 and CDR2 from the germline V gene are LNHDA and SQIVND (reference sequence). The V end lost 1 base, the J end lost 7 bases, and 14 bases lay between the germline ends. CDR3 residues: CASSIGGQGGQPQHF. The CDR3 DNA reads TGTGCCAGTAGTATAGGGGGTCAGGGAGGCCAGCCCCAGCATTTT.

The chain uses TRBV3-1 (or the pseudogene TRBV3-2) and TRBJ1-2; D perhaps matches TRBD1 (5 bases). CDR1 is LGHDT and CDR2 is YNNKEL in the germline V gene (reference sequence). CDR3 length: 13 residues. V shed 4 bases and J shed 2 bases, with 8 bases lying between them. The CDR3 region has the DNA TGTGCCAGCAGCCCGGACACGAACTATGGCTACACCTTC. Its translation: CASSPDTNYGYTF.

The J gene is TRBJ2-2, the V gene TRBV27; 7 bases map to TRBD1. This CDR3 region has 18 residues. Germline lookup yields CDR1 MNHEY and CDR2 SMNVEV (reference sequence). V lost 3 bases, J lost 6 bases, and 16 bases stayed unmatched. Here the CDR3 DNA reads TGTGCCAGCAGTTTTATCCCCCCCCAGGACAGGTTGGCCGGGGAGCTGTTTTTT. Protein: CASSFIPPQDRLAGELFF.

This clone occurred once. The CDR3 DNA reads TGTGCCAGCAGCACCACGGGGGGCCAAGAGACCCAGTACTTC. Translation: CASSTTGGQETQYF. The chain is built from TRBV13 and TRBJ2-5, with 7 bases aligning to TRBD2. The V segment lost 5 bases and the J segment 1 base; nucleotides outside the gene matches: 4. Germline CDR1 PRHDT, CDR2 FYEKMQ (reference sequence). The CDR3 is made up of 14 amino acids.

This clone occurred once. The rearrangement joins TRBV30 to TRBJ1-1, with a possible D match to TRBD1 (5 bases). CDR3 length: 13 residues. Trimming removed 2 bases at V and 4 bases at J, with 11 bases between. Germline V gene lookup returns CDR1 GTSNPN and CDR2 SVGIG (reference sequence). CDR3 nucleotides: TGTGCCTGGAGTAGTAACAGGTTCACTGAAGCTTTCTTT. This codes for CAWSSNRFTEAFF.

V and J are TRBV6-5 and TRBJ2-2; no clear D gene. Trimming removed 6 bases from V and 8 bases from J, with 16 bases in between. CDR3 length: 14 residues. CDR1 is MNHEY, CDR2 SVGAGI, per germline. The CDR3 protein is CASSPYSLGGELFF. The CDR3 bases are TGTGCCAGCAGCCCCTACTCCCTTGGTGGGGAGCTGTTTTTT.

The CDR3 bases are TGTGCCAGCACTTCAGGGACAAGAGCTTCACCCCTCCACTTT. Its translation: CASTSGTRASPLHF. The V and J genes are TRBV6-6 and TRBJ1-6, with D possibly being TRBD1 (6 bases). Germline V gene lookup returns CDR1 MNHNY and CDR2 SVGAGI (reference sequence). The CDR3 consists of 14 residues. V gave up 7 bases and J gave up 9 bases, with 16 bases separating them.

This chain links TRBV14 with TRBJ2-7; D not resolved. The CDR3 length is 16 residues. Trimming removed 2 bases at V and 2 bases at J, with 16 bases between. The germline V gene encodes CDR1 SGHDN and CDR2 FVKESK. This chain's CDR3 is CASSQKSARGAYEQYF. The CDR3 DNA sequence: TGTGCCAGCAGCCAAAAATCCGCTCGAGGAGCCTACGAGCAGTACTTC. Filled out from reference TRBV14 and TRBJ2-7, the complete variable domain reads EAGVTQFPSHSVIEKGQTVTLRCDPISGHDNLYWYRRVMGKEIKFLLHFVKESKQDESGMPNNRFLAERTGGTYSTLKVQPAELEDSGVYFCASSQKSARGAYEQYFGPGTRLTVT.

This clone has more than one count but fewer than ten. This chain uses TRBV6-1 with TRBJ2-4, with D maybe TRBD2 (6 bases). The CDR3 totals 18 residues. Germline-derived CDR1 and CDR2 are MNHNS and SASEGT. V was shortened by 4 bases and J by 9 bases, with 28 bases between the two germline ends. In DNA form, the CDR3 reads TGTGCCAGCAGTGCTTCCACTTCCCCGGCGGGGCGGTCGGTCATTCAGTACTTC. Translated: CASSASTSPAGRSVIQYF.

There are a few counts of this clone. Different DNA sequences within this sample yield the same CDR3. CDR3 nucleotides: TGTGCCAGCAGCCAAGCAGGGGTAGGCTACACCTTC. It yields the protein CASSQAGVGYTF. This rearrangement joins TRBV3-1 (or the pseudogene TRBV3-2) to TRBJ1-2; D is perhaps TRBD1 (6 bases). The V and J ends lost 1 base and 8 bases respectively, with 8 bases between them. Germline-derived CDR1 and CDR2 are LGHDT and YNNKEL (reference sequence). The CDR3 is made up of 12 amino acids.

The chain recombines TRBV3-1 (or the pseudogene TRBV3-2) with TRBJ1-6; TRBD1 might be the D (6 bases). This CDR3 region has 15 residues. Looked up from germline, CDR1 is LGHDT and CDR2 is YNNKEL (reference sequence). With 1 base removed from V and 10 bases from J, the gap between germline ends came to 14 bases. This CDR3 is CASSQAGANVSPLHF. CDR3 in DNA: TGTGCCAGCAGCCAAGCAGGGGCTAACGTCTCACCCCTCCACTTT.

The chain combines TRBV2 with TRBJ2-2; 9 bases are a match to TRBD2. V dropped 6 bases and J dropped 4; count of bases not matched to a gene: 12. Germline loops: CDR1 SNHLY, CDR2 FYNNEI. This CDR3 has 17 residues. In DNA form, the CDR3 reads TGTGCCAGCAGCGACAATAGCGGGAGCATAGGCACCGGGGAGCTGTTTTTT. Residues: CASSDNSGSIGTGELFF.

The chain employs TRBV11-2 and TRBJ2-1; a weak D match, TRBD1 (5 bases). The germline CDR1 and CDR2 sequences are SGHAT and FQNNGV. Deletions cut 2 bases from V and 4 bases from J, with 15 bases between. The CDR3 loop spans 16 amino acids. The CDR3, as DNA: TGTGCCAGCAGCTTACTCGTGGGGCAGGTGTACAATGAGCAGTTCTTC. It translates to CASSLLVGQVYNEQFF.

The chain links TRBV15 to TRBJ1-2; 8 bases map to TRBD1. Germline V lookup: CDR1 LNHNV, CDR2 YYDKDF (reference sequence). Trimming took 4 bases from V and 8 from J; bases not matched to a gene: 6. The CDR3 is made up of 13 amino acids. The CDR3 bases are TGTGCCACCAGCACAGGACAGGGTATAGGCTACACCTTC. It codes for CATSTGQGIGYTF.

The chain is built from TRBV19 and TRBJ1-2; possibly TRBD1 for D (6 bases). Germline assignment: CDR1 LNHDA and CDR2 SQIVND (reference sequence). Trimming removed 5 bases from V and 3 bases from J, with 13 bases in between. There are 14 residues in the CDR3. The CDR3 DNA reads as TGTGCCAGTAGTGACGACAGGTTGGACTATGGCTACACCTTC. Protein sequence: CASSDDRLDYGYTF.

The CDR3 DNA reads as TGTGCCATACAGGGAAACACCATATATTTT. This translates into CAIQGNTIYF. This chain joins TRBV9 and TRBJ1-3; unclear D gene. The CDR3 covers 10 residues. Germline V gene lookup returns CDR1 SGDLS and CDR2 YYNGEE. Trimming stripped 9 bases from V and 4 bases from J, with 5 bases between. The full variable domain, with the rest looked up from reference TRBV9 and TRBJ1-3, is DSGVTQTPKHLITATGQRVTLRCSPRSGDLSVYWYQQSLDQGLQFLIQYYNGEERAKGNILERFSAQQFPDLHSELNLSSLELGDSALYFCAIQGNTIYFGEGSWLTVV.

The V gene is TRBV6-5, the J gene TRBJ1-1; 7 nucleotides agree with TRBD1. The CDR3 covers 13 residues. V dropped 6 bases and J dropped 6; count of bases not matched to a gene: 7. Germline CDR1 is MNHEY and CDR2 is SVGAGI. CDR3 amino acids: CASSRDRVSEAFF. The DNA of the CDR3 is TGTGCCAGCAGCCGGGACAGAGTGTCTGAAGCTTTCTTT.

The chain carries TRBV27 and TRBJ1-1; possible D gene TRBD1, 5 bases. V lost 9 bases, J lost 4 bases, and 9 bases lay in between. Germline V lookup: CDR1 MNHEY, CDR2 SMNVEV (reference sequence). This CDR3 has 11 residues. DNA for the CDR3: TGTGCCAGTTTCAGGGCCACTGAAGCTTTCTTT. It encodes CASFRATEAFF.

The chain carries TRBV5-1 and TRBJ2-3; 9 bases fit TRBD1. V was pared by 7 bases and J by 1 base, with 10 bases of the junction left unmatched. From germline, CDR1 is SGHRS and CDR2 YFSETQ. This CDR3 has 16 residues. The CDR3 here is CASGVGQGQGTDTQYF. The CDR3 coding sequence is TGCGCCAGCGGAGTTGGACAGGGGCAGGGCACAGATACGCAGTATTTT.

The gene calls are TRBV30 and TRBJ2-3; the match to TRBD2 covers 11 bases. The CDR3 is 16 residues long. With V trimmed by 3 bases and J by 4 bases, 9 bases remained unmatched. CDR1 GTSNPN and CDR2 SVGIG come from the germline V gene (reference sequence). CDR3 in DNA: TGTGCCTGGAGAAGCAAACTAGCGGGAGAAGCAGATACGCAGTATTTT. It encodes CAWRSKLAGEADTQYF.

This clone showed up just once. CDR3 DNA sequence: TGTGCCAGCACGGACATCGGGTCGTCGGCAAACAATGAGCAGTTCTTC. Amino acids: CASTDIGSSANNEQFF. This chain connects TRBV6-6 to TRBJ2-1, with D tentatively TRBD1 (5 bases). The ends were cut back, 7 bases at V and 5 bases at J, with 21 bases in the middle. Germline V gene sequence: CDR1 MNHNY, CDR2 SVGAGI (reference sequence). The CDR3 runs to 16 residues.

The CDR3 coding sequence is TGTGCCAGCAGCCAAGACAGGGACAGGGAAATCTTAGGAATGCGGTACAATGAGCAGTTCTTC. Its protein product is CASSQDRDREILGMRYNEQFF. The chain combines TRBV14 with TRBJ2-1; 9 bases are shared with TRBD1. Germline V gene lookup returns CDR1 SGHDN and CDR2 FVKESK. With V trimmed by 0 bases and J by 4 bases, 19 bases remained unmatched. This CDR3 spans 21 amino acids.

In its sample, this clone was seen once. V gene TRBV9 combines with J gene TRBJ1-1; D is unresolved. This CDR3 spans 13 amino acids. V dropped 4 bases and J dropped 0 bases, with 7 bases sitting between them. Germline V gives CDR1 SGDLS, CDR2 YYNGEE. CDR3 sequence reads: CASSLGMNTEAFF. Here the CDR3 DNA reads TGTGCCAGCAGCTTAGGTATGAACACTGAAGCTTTCTTT.